This TCR beta chain emerged from a study of shared clonotypes between healthy human individuals. V lost 0 bases and J lost 4, with 14 bases in between. The CDR3 is 16 amino acids. In germline, CDR1 is SGHKS, CDR2 YYEKEE (reference sequence). Turning to this clone: Its specificity is not known.

Study-wide results and caveats: Memory subsets generally showed lower estimated richness than naive subsets.

Some clones are missing from TCRdb's copy, which holds only in-frame ones; the method was immunoSEQ multiplex PCR. This table has approximately 2.3 million clones, just over 90% appearing once. The clonotype originates from a man younger than 35 in good health. Some clones in this sample may be carry-over from other donors' samples. Sequenced material: naive CD4+ T cells from PBMCs. This sample's subset: CD45RA+ positively selected. The V and J genes are TRBV5-5 and TRBJ1-5; unclear D gene. The CDR3 loop reads CASSLGPEPGNQPQHF. CDR3 nucleotide sequence: TGTGCCAGCAGCTTGGGACCCGAACCTGGGAATCAGCCCCAGCATTTT.